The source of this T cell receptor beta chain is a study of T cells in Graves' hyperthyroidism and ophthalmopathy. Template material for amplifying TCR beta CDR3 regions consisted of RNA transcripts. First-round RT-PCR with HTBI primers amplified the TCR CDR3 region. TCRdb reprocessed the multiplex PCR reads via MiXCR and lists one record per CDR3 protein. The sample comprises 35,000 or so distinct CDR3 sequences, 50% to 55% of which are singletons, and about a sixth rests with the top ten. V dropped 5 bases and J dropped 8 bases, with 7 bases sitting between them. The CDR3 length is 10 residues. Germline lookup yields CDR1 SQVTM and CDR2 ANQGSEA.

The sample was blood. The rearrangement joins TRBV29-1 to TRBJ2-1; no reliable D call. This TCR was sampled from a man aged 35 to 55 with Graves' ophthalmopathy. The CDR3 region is CSVLNDEQFF. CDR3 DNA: TGCAGCGTTTTGAACGATGAGCAGTTCTTC.